A selection of T cell receptor beta chains follows, all from one sample in a study of cytomegalovirus exposure and HLA in healthy donors. Libraries were prepared by immunoSEQ multiplex PCR; TCRdb keeps only in-frame clonotypes and omits some of them. Recorded here are about 39,000 clones; the top ten clones represent around 3.8%. Sequencing input: PBMCs. The receptors stem from a male donor in good health and CMV-seronegative. CDR3s include the opening cysteine and the closing phenylalanine or tryptophan. D genes are given only for firm matches.

d_gene | v_gene | CDR3aa
. | TRBV6-1 | CASSERVVGANEQFF
. | TRBV28 | CASSRSSGYTF
. | TRBV19 | CASSIGAVNYGYTF
. | TRBV4-1 | CASSPLTGNNEQFF
TRBD2 | TRBV19 | CASSPGGYEQYF
. | TRBV13 | CASSLGGLSSYEQYF
TRBD1 | TRBV27 | CASSNPGQGVHEQYF
. | TRBV28 | CASSTHPGGDTDYTF
. | TRBV9 | CASSGYQARDTQYF
TRBD2 | TRBV4-1 | CASSQYSGDHTDTQYF
. | TRBV5-1 | CASRPAGLDDSYEQYF
TRBD1 | TRBV18 | CASSPQSKGQDTEAFF
. | TRBV5-5 | CASSAAAQGSTYGYTF
TRBD1 | TRBV27 | CASSETGGYMEPQHF
. | TRBV5-8 | CASRSIRNSPLHF
. | TRBV19 | CASSTGVKNIQYF
TRBD1 | TRBV16 | CASSQGTANQPQHF
. | TRBV15 | CATSRDDMTTGELFF
TRBD1 | TRBV11-3 | CASSFRDRKKQETQYF
. | TRBV2 | CASSLQNQPQHF
. | TRBV5-1 | CACPRDKENTEAFF
. | TRBV5-1 | CASSLDGYRSSYEQYF
. | TRBV28 | CASSLSPSEGMAYEQYF
TRBD1 | TRBV6-1 | CASSTGQGLNTEAFF
TRBD1 | TRBV5-6 | CASSWRTGSYEQYF
. | TRBV11-2 | CASSLVGPDTQYF
TRBD1 | TRBV25-1 | CASRATGFSGNTIYF
. | TRBV11-3 | CASSLDPEYNEQFF
TRBD1 | TRBV27 | CAIRQGLNTDTQYF
TRBD1 | TRBV5-6 | CATGDRISYEQYF
. | TRBV9 | CASSVRGTGELFF